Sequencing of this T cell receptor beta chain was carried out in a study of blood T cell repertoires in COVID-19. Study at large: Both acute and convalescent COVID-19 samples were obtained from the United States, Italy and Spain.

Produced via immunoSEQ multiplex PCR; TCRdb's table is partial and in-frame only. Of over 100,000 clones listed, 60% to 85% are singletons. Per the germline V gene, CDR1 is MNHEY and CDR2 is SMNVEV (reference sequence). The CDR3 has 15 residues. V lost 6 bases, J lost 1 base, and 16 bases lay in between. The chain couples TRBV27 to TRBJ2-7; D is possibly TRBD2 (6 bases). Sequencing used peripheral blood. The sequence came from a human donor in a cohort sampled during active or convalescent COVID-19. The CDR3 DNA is TGTGCCAGCAGCCCCATGGGGACTGAGTCCTACGAGCAGTACTTC. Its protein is CASSPMGTESYEQYF.